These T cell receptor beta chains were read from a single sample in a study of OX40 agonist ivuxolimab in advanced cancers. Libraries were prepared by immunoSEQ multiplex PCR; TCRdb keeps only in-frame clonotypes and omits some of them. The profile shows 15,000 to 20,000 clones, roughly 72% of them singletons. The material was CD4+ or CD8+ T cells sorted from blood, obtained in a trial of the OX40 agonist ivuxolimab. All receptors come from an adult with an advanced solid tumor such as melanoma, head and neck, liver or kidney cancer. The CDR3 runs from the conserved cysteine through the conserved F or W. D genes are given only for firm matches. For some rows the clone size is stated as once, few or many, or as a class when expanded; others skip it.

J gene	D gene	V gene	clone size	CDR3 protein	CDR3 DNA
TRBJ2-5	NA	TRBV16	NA	CASSQERRGTGTQYF	TGTGCCAGCAGCCAAGAACGGAGGGGGACGGGGACCCAGTACTTC
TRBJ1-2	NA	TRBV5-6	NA	CASSLNPRDFYGYTF	TGTGCCAGCAGCTTGAACCCGAGGGATTTCTATGGCTACACCTTC
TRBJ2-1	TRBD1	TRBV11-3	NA	CASSLDPADRGGNEQFF	TGTGCCAGCAGCTTAGACCCCGCGGACAGGGGGGGGAATGAGCAGTTCTTC
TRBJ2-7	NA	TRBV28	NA	CASSLGSLMSSYEQYF	TGTGCCAGCAGTTTGGGGTCCCTAATGAGCTCCTACGAGCAGTACTTC
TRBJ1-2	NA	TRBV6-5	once	CASSYSPGGNYGYTF	TGTGCCAGCAGTTACTCCCCCGGCGGAAACTATGGCTACACCTTC
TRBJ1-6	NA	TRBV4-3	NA	CASSQGRRSGDNSPLHF	TGCGCCAGCAGCCAAGGCCGAAGGTCGGGGGATAATTCACCCCTCCACTTT
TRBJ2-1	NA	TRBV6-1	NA	CASSDSGSYNEQFF	TGTGCCAGCAGTGATTCGGGATCCTACAATGAGCAGTTCTTC
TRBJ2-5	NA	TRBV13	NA	CASSQGGTQETQYF	TGTGCCAGCAGCCAAGGGGGGACTCAAGAGACCCAGTACTTC
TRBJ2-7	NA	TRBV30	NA	CAWSPLRAGYEQYF	TGTGCCTGGAGTCCCCTCCGGGCTGGGTACGAGCAGTACTTC
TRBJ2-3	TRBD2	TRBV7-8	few	CASSSPRSLAGSGYTDTQYF	TGTGCCAGCAGCTCCCCACGGTCGCTAGCGGGGTCGGGTTACACAGATACGCAGTATTTT
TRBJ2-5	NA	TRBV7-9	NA	CASSYLVGGQETQYF	TGTGCCAGCAGCTACCTGGTGGGGGGTCAAGAGACCCAGTACTTC
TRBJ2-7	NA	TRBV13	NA	CASSSPGDEQYF	TGTGCCAGCAGCTCCCCGGGGGACGAGCAGTACTTC
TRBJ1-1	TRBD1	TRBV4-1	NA	CASSQKTGEGTEAFF	TGCGCCAGCAGCCAGAAAACAGGGGAAGGAACTGAAGCTTTCTTT
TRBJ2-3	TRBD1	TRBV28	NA	CASRPTGYRTDTQYF	TGTGCCAGCAGGCCGACAGGGTATCGCACAGATACGCAGTATTTT
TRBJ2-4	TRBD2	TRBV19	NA	CASTAGTSGGLLAKNIQYF	TGTGCCAGTACCGCCGGGACTAGCGGGGGGCTTCTAGCCAAAAACATTCAGTACTTC
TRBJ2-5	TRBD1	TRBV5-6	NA	CASSLSGTGETQYF	TGTGCCAGCAGCTTGTCCGGGACAGGGGAGACCCAGTACTTC
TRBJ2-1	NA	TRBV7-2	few	CASSLTISTEQFF	TGTGCCAGCAGCTTGACGATTAGCACTGAGCAGTTCTTC
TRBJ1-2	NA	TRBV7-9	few	CASSLGGRGYTF	TGTGCCAGCAGCTTAGGGGGAAGGGGCTACACCTTC
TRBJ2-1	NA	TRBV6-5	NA	CASSYGGTSYNEQFF	TGTGCCAGCAGTTACGGGGGGACCTCCTACAATGAGCAGTTCTTC
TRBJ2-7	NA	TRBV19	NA	CASSIYGGHRGEQYF	TGTGCCAGTAGTATATACGGGGGGCACCGTGGAGAGCAGTACTTC
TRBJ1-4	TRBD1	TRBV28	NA	CASNFFGTGDEKLFF	TGTGCCAGCAATTTTTTCGGGACAGGGGATGAAAAACTGTTTTTT
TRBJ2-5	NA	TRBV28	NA	CASSSGYGTQYF	TGTGCCAGCAGCTCGGGGTATGGGACCCAGTACTTC
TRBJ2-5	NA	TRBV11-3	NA	CASSQVFMDGETQYF	TGTGCCAGCAGCCAAGTTTTTATGGATGGGGAGACCCAGTACTTC
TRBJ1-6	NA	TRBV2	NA	CASSETGSHSPLHF	TGTGCCAGCAGTGAAACAGGTAGTCATTCACCCCTCCACTTT
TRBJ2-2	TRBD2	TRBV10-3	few	CAISGSGIRGGINTGELFF	TGTGCCATCAGTGGGTCGGGAATTCGCGGGGGGATCAACACCGGGGAGCTGTTTTTT
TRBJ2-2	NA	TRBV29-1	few	CSVVRSTGELFF	TGCAGCGTTGTAAGGTCCACCGGGGAGCTGTTTTTT
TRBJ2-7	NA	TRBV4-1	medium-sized	CASSRTATYEQYF	TGCGCCAGCAGCCGGACAGCAACCTACGAGCAGTACTTC
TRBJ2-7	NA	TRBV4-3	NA	CASSQGLALSYEQYF	TGCGCCAGCAGCCAAGGGCTAGCGCTCTCCTACGAGCAGTACTTC
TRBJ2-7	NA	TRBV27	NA	CASTSASYEQYF	TGTGCCAGCACCTCGGCCTCCTACGAGCAGTACTTC
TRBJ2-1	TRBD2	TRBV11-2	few	CASSPSGGGDNEQFF	TGTGCCAGCAGCCCATCGGGAGGGGGGGACAATGAGCAGTTCTTC
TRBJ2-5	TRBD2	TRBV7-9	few	CASIASGTETQYF	TGTGCCAGCATTGCTAGCGGCACGGAGACCCAGTACTTC
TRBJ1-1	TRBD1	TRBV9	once	CASSVVGRTGGDTEAFF	TGTGCCAGCAGCGTAGTAGGGCGGACAGGCGGTGACACTGAAGCTTTCTTT
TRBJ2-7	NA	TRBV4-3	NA	CASSQDLISSYEQYF	TGCGCCAGCAGCCAAGATCTAATCAGCTCCTACGAGCAGTACTTC
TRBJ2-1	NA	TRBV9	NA	CASRSRTGGAPYNEQFF	TGTGCCAGCAGGAGCCGGACCGGGGGAGCACCCTACAATGAGCAGTTCTTC
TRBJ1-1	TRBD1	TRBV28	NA	CASPPGTGGGWSGNTEAFF	TGTGCCAGCCCACCCGGGACAGGTGGAGGATGGTCCGGGAACACTGAAGCTTTCTTT